This T cell receptor (beta chain) is drawn from a study of shared clonotypes between healthy human individuals. Germline CDR1 MGHDK, CDR2 SYGVNS. J was trimmed by 6 bases and V by 0 bases; bases with no gene match: 3. CDR3 length: 14 residues. Sequencing was performed with immunoSEQ multiplex PCR; in TCRdb, only in-frame clones are kept and a portion is missing. The repertoire consists of about 380,000 clones, with roughly 96% occurring once and the leading ten covering 0.32%. This receptor was obtained from a young man in good health. The sample taken for sequencing was memory CD8+ T cells sorted from blood. Subset reported: CD45RO+ cells pooled with CCR7-negative TemRA cells. This chain uses TRBV25-1 with TRBJ1-1; 8 positions match TRBD1. The CDR3 here is CASSEYRGQAEAFF. The DNA of the CDR3 is TGTGCCAGCAGTGAATATCGGGGACAGGCTGAAGCTTTCTTT. The full variable domain, with the rest looked up from reference TRBV25-1 and TRBJ1-1, is EADIYQTPRYLVIGTGKKITLECSQTMGHDKMYWYQQDPGMELHLIHYSYGVNSTEKGDLSSESTVSRIRTEHFPLTLESARPSHTSQYLCASSEYRGQAEAFFGQGTRLTVV.